One sample yielded the 2 T cell receptor beta chains listed below, sequenced in a study of T cell changes during pregnancy in multiple sclerosis. Only in-frame clones appear in the TCRdb table, and some are missing; sequencing was by immunoSEQ multiplex PCR. The sample yields more than 90,000 clones, more than 85% seen once. The sequences come from peripheral blood, collected in the second trimester of pregnancy. The origin of the receptors is a female donor with multiple sclerosis, enrolled in a pregnancy study.

The rearrangement uses TRBV10-2 and TRBJ2-3; 8 bases align to TRBD2. The CDR3 runs 13 residues. V lost 11 bases, J lost 3 bases, and 7 bases stayed unmatched. In germline, CDR1 is WSHSY, CDR2 SAAADI. The CDR3 sequence: CAVQRERTDTQYF. CDR3 coding DNA: TGCGCCGTGCAGCGGGAGCGGACAGATACGCAGTATTTT.

The rearrangement links TRBV19 to TRBJ2-7, with 8 bases identical to TRBD2. The CDR3 runs to 13 residues. Germline-derived CDR1 and CDR2 are LNHDA and SQIVND (reference sequence). J gave up 7 bases and V 4 bases, and 6 bases lay outside the gene matches. The CDR3 coding sequence is TGTGCCAGTAGTAAAAAGCGGGAGTATGAGCAGTACTTC. Protein sequence: CASSKKREYEQYF.